This T cell receptor beta chain was profiled in a study of spatial heterogeneity in lung cancer. Deletions cut 2 bases from V and 7 bases from J, with 18 bases between. CDR3 length: 15 amino acids. Germline CDR1 is SGHAT and CDR2 is FQNNGV. In regard to this clonotype: This may stem from a read error, because a much larger clone lies one nucleotide away.

Every cDNA TCR molecule received its own unique molecular identifier. TCRdb reanalysed the 5' RACE reads using MiXCR and keeps one entry per CDR3 protein. There are approximately 41,000 distinct CDR3 sequences in the sample; approximately 10% occur only once, and roughly 18% lies in the top ten. Time point defined: blood at routine non-recurrence follow-up after resection. Sequences were derived from PBMCs, sampled at follow-up. The receptor was isolated from a female donor with early-stage non-small cell lung cancer. The chain recombines TRBV11-2 with TRBJ2-7; maybe TRBD2 (6 bases). CDR3 protein: CASSLPGRGLKEQYF. The CDR3 bases are TGTGCCAGCAGCTTACCGGGACGGGGACTCAAAGAGCAGTACTTC.